Listed below are T cell receptor beta chains from one sample, sequenced in a study of blood T cell repertoires in COVID-19. The repertoire was sequenced with immunoSEQ multiplex PCR; TCRdb's copy has only in-frame clones and lacks some. This table holds approximately 120,000 clones, about 80% found once. The specimen sequenced was peripheral blood. The source of these receptors is a human donor in a cohort sampled during active COVID-19. CDR3s include the opening cysteine and the closing phenylalanine or tryptophan. Fields, in order: D gene, V gene, clone size, J gene, CDR3 protein, CDR3 DNA. The D gene is left open where the match is weak. A row's size may be missing; if present it is once, few, many or a size class.

d_call: .; v_call: TRBV2; clone_size: .; j_call: TRBJ2-5; cdr3_aa: CASSVVKETQYF; cdr3_nt: TGTGCCAGCAGTGTAGTTAAAGAGACCCAGTACTTC
d_call: TRBD2; v_call: TRBV3-1/TRBV3-2; clone_size: .; j_call: TRBJ2-2; cdr3_aa: CASSRTSGGTGELFF; cdr3_nt: TGTGCCAGCAGCAGGACTAGCGGGGGTACCGGGGAGCTGTTTTTT
d_call: TRBD1; v_call: TRBV30; clone_size: few; j_call: TRBJ1-6; cdr3_aa: CAWRSLTGGASPLHF; cdr3_nt: TGTGCCTGGAGAAGTTTGACAGGGGGGGCTTCACCCCTCCACTTT
d_call: .; v_call: TRBV28; clone_size: .; j_call: TRBJ2-7; cdr3_aa: CATSIVSYEQYF; cdr3_nt: TGTGCCACCAGCATTGTCTCCTACGAGCAGTACTTC
d_call: .; v_call: TRBV29-1; clone_size: .; j_call: TRBJ1-1; cdr3_aa: CSVDTGYTEAFF; cdr3_nt: TGCAGCGTTGATACAGGTTATACTGAAGCTTTCTTT
d_call: .; v_call: TRBV2; clone_size: .; j_call: TRBJ1-3; cdr3_aa: CASRQGGNTIYF; cdr3_nt: TGTGCCAGCAGGCAAGGCGGGAACACCATATATTTT
d_call: TRBD1; v_call: TRBV18; clone_size: .; j_call: TRBJ1-2; cdr3_aa: CASSPPGTGYGYTF; cdr3_nt: TGTGCCAGCTCACCTCCCGGGACAGGGTATGGCTACACCTTC
d_call: .; v_call: TRBV25-1; clone_size: .; j_call: TRBJ1-2; cdr3_aa: CASRGWDIAGDYGYTF; cdr3_nt: TGTGCCAGCAGGGGCTGGGACATCGCAGGGGACTATGGCTACACCTTC
d_call: TRBD2; v_call: TRBV5-1; clone_size: .; j_call: TRBJ2-1; cdr3_aa: CASSLALAGGFYNEQFF; cdr3_nt: TGCGCCAGCAGCTTGGCCCTAGCGGGGGGCTTCTACAATGAGCAGTTCTTC
d_call: .; v_call: TRBV25-1; clone_size: .; j_call: TRBJ1-2; cdr3_aa: CASSESRRVYGYTF; cdr3_nt: TGTGCCAGCAGTGAATCCCGACGGGTATATGGCTACACCTTC
d_call: TRBD1; v_call: TRBV7-8; clone_size: .; j_call: TRBJ1-3; cdr3_aa: CASSRTGGGNTIYF; cdr3_nt: TGTGCCAGCAGCCGGACAGGGGGTGGAAACACCATATATTTT
d_call: TRBD2; v_call: TRBV28; clone_size: .; j_call: TRBJ2-1; cdr3_aa: CASTIRGAGIVEQFF; cdr3_nt: TGTGCCAGCACCATTCGAGGAGCGGGGATCGTTGAGCAGTTCTTC
d_call: .; v_call: TRBV5-6; clone_size: .; j_call: TRBJ2-7; cdr3_aa: CASRHLASHYEQYF; cdr3_nt: TGTGCCAGCCGACACTTGGCCAGCCACTACGAGCAGTACTTC
d_call: .; v_call: TRBV5-4; clone_size: few; j_call: TRBJ2-7; cdr3_aa: CASSSASDSYEQYF; cdr3_nt: TGTGCCAGCAGCTCCGCTAGCGACTCCTACGAGCAGTACTTC
d_call: TRBD2; v_call: TRBV7-6; clone_size: .; j_call: TRBJ2-3; cdr3_aa: CASSPRTSGGPTDTQYF; cdr3_nt: TGTGCCAGCAGCCCCAGGACTAGCGGGGGACCCACAGATACGCAGTATTTT
d_call: .; v_call: TRBV6-5; clone_size: .; j_call: TRBJ2-7; cdr3_aa: CATQGGSGSYEQYF; cdr3_nt: TGTGCCACCCAGGGAGGCTCGGGCTCCTACGAGCAGTACTTC
d_call: .; v_call: TRBV7-9; clone_size: medium-sized; j_call: TRBJ2-5; cdr3_aa: CASSLGPPGTQYF; cdr3_nt: TGTGCCAGCAGCTTAGGGCCCCCGGGGACCCAGTACTTC
d_call: .; v_call: TRBV6-5; clone_size: many; j_call: TRBJ1-1; cdr3_aa: CASSYREEAFF; cdr3_nt: TGTGCCAGCAGTTACAGAGAAGAAGCTTTCTTT
d_call: TRBD2; v_call: TRBV5-6; clone_size: few; j_call: TRBJ2-7; cdr3_aa: CASSLLASGSSYEQYF; cdr3_nt: TGTGCCAGCAGCTTACTGGCTAGCGGGTCTTCCTACGAGCAGTACTTC
d_call: TRBD1; v_call: TRBV10-3; clone_size: .; j_call: TRBJ2-2; cdr3_aa: CAISESGQGAGELFF; cdr3_nt: TGTGCCATCAGTGAGTCGGGACAGGGCGCCGGGGAGCTGTTTTTT
d_call: TRBD2; v_call: TRBV6-5; clone_size: .; j_call: TRBJ2-3; cdr3_aa: CASILGLAQDTQYF; cdr3_nt: TGTGCCAGCATCTTAGGACTAGCGCAAGATACGCAGTATTTT
d_call: .; v_call: TRBV29-1; clone_size: .; j_call: TRBJ2-3; cdr3_aa: CSGTRDTQYF; cdr3_nt: TGCAGCGGGACAAGGGATACGCAGTATTTT
d_call: TRBD1; v_call: TRBV9; clone_size: .; j_call: TRBJ2-2; cdr3_aa: CASTLHTGVTGELFF; cdr3_nt: TGTGCCAGCACTCTTCATACAGGGGTGACCGGGGAGCTGTTTTTT
d_call: .; v_call: TRBV27; clone_size: .; j_call: TRBJ1-5; cdr3_aa: CASSPPVGGRHQPQHF; cdr3_nt: TGTGCCAGCAGTCCGCCGGTTGGGGGCAGGCATCAGCCCCAGCATTTT
d_call: .; v_call: TRBV2; clone_size: .; j_call: TRBJ2-4; cdr3_aa: CASSPHPGAKNIQYF; cdr3_nt: TGTGCCAGCAGTCCACATCCCGGGGCCAAAAACATTCAGTACTTC
d_call: .; v_call: TRBV15; clone_size: few; j_call: TRBJ2-1; cdr3_aa: CATSKGGNNEQFF; cdr3_nt: TGTGCCACCAGCAAGGGCGGGAACAATGAGCAGTTCTTC
d_call: TRBD1; v_call: TRBV5-1; clone_size: .; j_call: TRBJ1-3; cdr3_aa: CASSLSQGASGNTIYF; cdr3_nt: TGCGCCAGCAGCTTGTCCCAGGGGGCGTCTGGAAACACCATATATTTT
d_call: .; v_call: TRBV7-9; clone_size: .; j_call: TRBJ1-4; cdr3_aa: CASSLGPGNSEKLFF; cdr3_nt: TGTGCCAGCAGCTTAGGTCCGGGGAACAGCGAAAAACTGTTTTTT
d_call: TRBD2; v_call: TRBV18; clone_size: .; j_call: TRBJ2-5; cdr3_aa: CASSQEAGAIQETQYF; cdr3_nt: TGTGCCAGCTCACAAGAAGCGGGGGCCATCCAAGAGACCCAGTACTTC
d_call: TRBD1; v_call: TRBV2; clone_size: .; j_call: TRBJ1-1; cdr3_aa: CASSQGALTEAFF; cdr3_nt: TGTGCCAGCAGTCAGGGGGCCCTCACTGAAGCTTTCTTT
d_call: .; v_call: TRBV2; clone_size: .; j_call: TRBJ2-7; cdr3_aa: CATRTDFSYEQYF; cdr3_nt: TGTGCCACCCGGACAGACTTCTCCTACGAGCAGTACTTC
d_call: TRBD1; v_call: TRBV4-1; clone_size: .; j_call: TRBJ1-1; cdr3_aa: CASSLTGATKPAFF; cdr3_nt: TGCGCCAGCAGCCTGACAGGGGCAACCAAACCAGCTTTCTTT
d_call: .; v_call: TRBV5-4; clone_size: .; j_call: TRBJ1-2; cdr3_aa: CASSLESWGGGYTF; cdr3_nt: TGTGCCAGCAGCTTGGAGAGTTGGGGGGGCGGCTACACCTTC
d_call: TRBD1; v_call: TRBV7-8; clone_size: .; j_call: TRBJ1-5; cdr3_aa: CASSLAFWGQEINQPQHF; cdr3_nt: TGTGCCAGCAGCTTAGCATTTTGGGGACAGGAAATAAATCAGCCCCAGCATTTT
d_call: .; v_call: TRBV9; clone_size: .; j_call: TRBJ1-3; cdr3_aa: CASNGQSMRGNTIYF; cdr3_nt: TGTGCCAGCAACGGACAGTCTATGAGGGGAAACACCATATATTTT
d_call: TRBD1; v_call: TRBV28; clone_size: .; j_call: TRBJ1-3; cdr3_aa: CASLGSDRVDYTIYF; cdr3_nt: TGTGCCAGCCTCGGCTCGGACAGGGTGGATTACACCATATATTTT
d_call: TRBD1; v_call: TRBV30; clone_size: .; j_call: TRBJ2-4; cdr3_aa: CAWRPGTVGGTKNIQYF; cdr3_nt: TGTGCCTGGAGACCAGGGACAGTCGGTGGAACCAAAAACATTCAGTACTTC
d_call: TRBD1; v_call: TRBV9; clone_size: .; j_call: TRBJ1-2; cdr3_aa: CASSARTGFGYTF; cdr3_nt: TGTGCCAGCAGCGCTCGGACAGGATTCGGCTACACCTTC
d_call: TRBD2; v_call: TRBV6-5; clone_size: .; j_call: TRBJ2-7; cdr3_aa: CASSYAAGGYEQYF; cdr3_nt: TGTGCCAGCAGTTATGCAGCGGGGGGATACGAGCAGTACTTC
d_call: .; v_call: TRBV14; clone_size: .; j_call: TRBJ1-1; cdr3_aa: CASSRVGGLNTEAFF; cdr3_nt: TGTGCCAGCAGCCGAGTGGGAGGATTGAACACTGAAGCTTTCTTT
d_call: .; v_call: TRBV6-4; clone_size: few; j_call: TRBJ1-5; cdr3_aa: CASSEGAGQPQHF; cdr3_nt: TGTGCCAGCAGTGAGGGGGCCGGTCAGCCCCAGCATTTT
d_call: TRBD1; v_call: TRBV30; clone_size: .; j_call: TRBJ1-2; cdr3_aa: CAWKGTGYGYTF; cdr3_nt: TGTGCCTGGAAAGGGACAGGGTATGGCTACACCTTC
d_call: TRBD1; v_call: TRBV9; clone_size: .; j_call: TRBJ1-2; cdr3_aa: CASSPGDRGNGYTF; cdr3_nt: TGTGCCAGCAGCCCAGGGGACAGGGGGAATGGCTACACCTTC
d_call: .; v_call: TRBV7-9; clone_size: .; j_call: TRBJ2-3; cdr3_aa: CASSLDGGLDTQYF; cdr3_nt: TGTGCCAGCAGCTTAGACGGGGGATTGGATACGCAGTATTTT
d_call: .; v_call: TRBV6-5; clone_size: .; j_call: TRBJ1-6; cdr3_aa: CASSFTGQARSPLHF; cdr3_nt: TGTGCCAGCAGTTTTACGGGACAAGCGAGATCACCCCTCCACTTT
d_call: TRBD1; v_call: TRBV29-1; clone_size: .; j_call: TRBJ2-7; cdr3_aa: CSVEVQGAREQYF; cdr3_nt: TGCAGCGTTGAAGTCCAGGGGGCGCGGGAGCAGTACTTC
d_call: .; v_call: TRBV5-1; clone_size: .; j_call: TRBJ2-5; cdr3_aa: CASSPEPNQETQYF; cdr3_nt: TGCGCCAGCAGCCCGGAGCCTAACCAAGAGACCCAGTACTTC
d_call: .; v_call: TRBV12-3/TRBV12-4; clone_size: .; j_call: TRBJ1-1; cdr3_aa: CASSYLGDTEAFF; cdr3_nt: TGTGCCAGCAGCTACTTAGGGGACACTGAAGCTTTCTTT
d_call: .; v_call: TRBV7-7; clone_size: .; j_call: TRBJ2-5; cdr3_aa: CASSPQGGQETQYF; cdr3_nt: TGTGCCAGCAGCCCGCAGGGAGGCCAAGAGACCCAGTACTTC
d_call: .; v_call: TRBV6-5; clone_size: .; j_call: TRBJ1-5; cdr3_aa: CASTTGTNQPQHF; cdr3_nt: TGTGCCAGCACTACAGGGACCAATCAGCCCCAGCATTTT
d_call: TRBD1; v_call: TRBV24-1; clone_size: few; j_call: TRBJ2-3; cdr3_aa: CATSDWGQAVQYF; cdr3_nt: TGTGCCACCAGTGATTGGGGACAGGCAGTTCAGTATTTT
d_call: TRBD1; v_call: TRBV30; clone_size: few; j_call: TRBJ1-2; cdr3_aa: CAWRRQGAQGYTF; cdr3_nt: TGTGCCTGGAGAAGACAGGGGGCTCAGGGCTACACCTTC
d_call: TRBD2; v_call: TRBV5-1; clone_size: .; j_call: TRBJ2-3; cdr3_aa: CASSLVGSGVPENTQYF; cdr3_nt: TGCGCCAGCAGCTTGGTTGGTAGCGGGGTCCCTGAGAATACGCAGTATTTT
d_call: TRBD2; v_call: TRBV5-4; clone_size: few; j_call: TRBJ2-5; cdr3_aa: CASSYPLAGGQETQYF; cdr3_nt: TGTGCCAGCAGCTATCCTCTAGCGGGGGGGCAAGAGACCCAGTACTTC
d_call: TRBD2; v_call: TRBV27; clone_size: .; j_call: TRBJ2-2; cdr3_aa: CASGGLAGGQATDTGELFF; cdr3_nt: TGTGCCAGTGGGGGACTAGCGGGGGGGCAGGCGACGGACACCGGGGAGCTGTTTTTT
d_call: TRBD1; v_call: TRBV6-4; clone_size: once; j_call: TRBJ2-1; cdr3_aa: CASSRQGSSYNEQFF; cdr3_nt: TGTGCCAGCAGTCGACAGGGGAGCTCCTACAATGAGCAGTTCTTC
d_call: .; v_call: TRBV21-1; clone_size: .; j_call: TRBJ1-2; cdr3_aa: CASSQGGKSNYGYTF; cdr3_nt: TGTGCCAGCAGTCAAGGGGGCAAGTCTAACTATGGCTACACCTTC